This T cell receptor (beta chain) stems from a study of cytomegalovirus exposure and HLA in healthy donors. On the study more broadly: An analysis done earlier identified 95 million to 140 million unique TCR beta sequences from approximately 170 million T cells. The Caucasian-associated ancestry cluster held around four fifths of around 380 genotyped donors. Whole-study results and caveats: Analysis performed later showed TCR beta chains linked to HLA being more clonally expanded than equally common others. Prior analysis indicated that the majority of TCR beta V segments exhibited productivity approximately 87% or approximately 30% of the time.

Germline lookup yields CDR1 MDHEN and CDR2 SYDVKM. The CDR3 has 13 residues. The V and J ends lost 6 bases and 3 bases, in that order; junction bases with no gene match: 4. Primers for the PCR totalled 60 Vbeta and 13 Jbeta. Some clones are missing from TCRdb's copy, which holds only in-frame ones; the method was immunoSEQ multiplex PCR. The sample has 200,000 or so clones, roughly 80% seen once. Details on this clone: Its antigen is undetermined. Other DNA sequences in this specimen translate into the identical CDR3.

The clonotype was recovered from a man between 25 and 39 years old in good health and CMV-seronegative. Sequenced input: PBMCs. The chain has TRBV28 and TRBJ2-5; TRBD1 agrees at 7 bases. In DNA, the CDR3 is TGTGCCAGCAGCCTGGGGACAGAAGAGACCCAGTACTTC. Amino acid sequence: CASSLGTEETQYF. Combining the CDR3 with reference TRBV28 and TRBJ2-5 gives the whole variable domain DVKVTQSSRYLVKRTGEKVFLECVQDMDHENMFWYRQDPGLGLRLIYFSYDVKMKEKGDIPEGYSVSREKKERFSLILESASTNQTSMYLCASSLGTEETQYFGPGTRLLVL.